This T cell receptor beta chain derives from a study of shared clonotypes between healthy human individuals. The protocol was immunoSEQ multiplex PCR, while the TCRdb copy is restricted to in-frame clones and leaves out a portion. The table records some 1,600,000 clones, around 98% of them present only once. V was pared by 0 bases and J by 9 bases, with 7 bases of the junction left unmatched. CDR3 length: 16 amino acids. The germline gives CDR1 SGHRS, CDR2 YFSETQ. The chain recombines TRBV5-1 with TRBJ2-2; 11 bases are shared with TRBD1. Sequenced sample: naive CD4+ T cells sorted from blood. Subset: CD45RA+ positively selected. The TCR comes from a man aged 30 to 39 in good health. The CDR3 is CASSLVWTGGIRELFF. The CDR3, as DNA: TGCGCCAGCAGCTTGGTGTGGACAGGGGGCATCAGGGAGCTGTTTTTT.